Following are 23 T cell receptor beta chains from one sample sequenced in a study of human T cells and chemical hapten exposure (dated by TCRdb to the early 2020s). What this sample's time point label stands for: patch test 2, 6 weeks after DPC sensitization. The label giving this sample's treatment or condition can be read as: therapeutic diphenylcyclopropenone sensitization with weekly scalp DPC. Library construction relied on RACE. These reads were obtained on a NextSeq 500. TCRdb trimmed the raw reads at Q25, called clones with MiXCR and kept productive beta chains. Each entry merges the rows of one CDR3 protein and shows their most common DNA and genes. The sample yields 35,000 to 50,000 distinct CDR3 sequences; 8% to 9% were counted once. The top ten clones comprise 15% of the sample. The material sequenced was whole blood, taken in connection with sensitization to the hapten diphenylcyclopropenone (DPC). The receptors originated from a woman aged 35 to 49 with alopecia areata. Some clones in this sample may be carry-over from other donors' samples.

In its sample, this clonotype was seen many times. The rearrangement joins TRBV4-3 to TRBJ1-1; possible D gene TRBD1, 5 bases. Germline V gives CDR1 LGHNA, CDR2 YSLEER. V gave up 6 bases and J gave up 1 base, with 9 bases separating them. The CDR3 runs 13 residues. As DNA, the CDR3 is TGCGCCAGCAGGGTGACAGAGAACACTGAAGCTTTCTTT. It specifies CASRVTENTEAFF.

This clonotype was observed a handful of times. The chain couples TRBV20-1 to TRBJ2-1; D is possibly TRBD1 (6 bases). CDR3 length equals 15 residues. Between the trimmed V and J ends, which lost 0 bases and 1 base, there was a span of 10 bases. The germline gives CDR1 DFQATT, CDR2 SNEGSKA (reference sequence). The DNA for the CDR3 is TGCAGTGCTAGAGATGAACAGGGTTCCTACAATGAGCAGTTCTTC. It specifies CSARDEQGSYNEQFF.

This clonotype was seen many times. The chain is built from TRBV29-1 and TRBJ2-7; 11 bases line up with TRBD1. Unmatched junction bases numbered 4, after V lost 0 bases and J lost 3 bases. The CDR3 sequence is 15 residues long. The germline V gene encodes CDR1 SQVTM and CDR2 ANQGSEA. CDR3 amino acids: CSVEDRDRGYYEQYF. DNA for the CDR3: TGCAGCGTTGAAGACCGGGACAGGGGGTACTACGAGCAGTACTTC.

This clonotype has a count of ten or more. The V and J genes are TRBV7-2 and TRBJ1-1, with D unclear. Germline lookup yields CDR1 SGHTA and CDR2 FQGNSA. V lost 4 bases and J lost 1, with 19 bases in between. CDR3 size: 17 residues. CDR3 bases: TGTGCCAGCAGCTCCATCGGGGTCAGCCCCTCGAACACTGAAGCTTTCTTT. Translation gives CASSSIGVSPSNTEAFF.

In the case of this clonotype: A read error is possible here, since a much larger clone lies one base away. J is TRBJ2-3 and V is TRBV20-1, with no clear D. Looked up from germline, CDR1 is DFQATT and CDR2 is SNEGSKA (reference sequence). CDR3 length equals 14 residues. CDR3 protein: CSAFQPRWADTQNF. The CDR3 coding sequence is TGCAGTGCCTTCCAACCTAGGTGGGCAGATACGCAGAATTTT.

The V gene is TRBV4-2, the J gene TRBJ2-7; 9 nucleotides line up with TRBD2. Germline V gene lookup returns CDR1 LGHNA and CDR2 YNFKEQ. V shed 0 bases and J 4 bases; nucleotides not matched to a gene: 4. The CDR3 consists of 15 residues. CDR3 in DNA: TGTGCCAGCAGCCAAGAGGCGGGGGGGTCATACGAGCAGTACTTC. This translates into CASSQEAGGSYEQYF.

In this sample, this clonotype turned up a few times. The rearrangement uses TRBV6-6 and TRBJ1-5; D possibly corresponds to TRBD1 (6 bases). V dropped 6 bases and J dropped 11 bases, with 20 bases sitting between them. Germline CDR1 and CDR2: MNHNY and SVGAGI (reference sequence). There are 14 residues in the CDR3. The CDR3 nucleotides read TGTGCCAGCAGCCGATGGACAGACGGGAGGGCCCAGCATTTT. Translated, it gives CASSRWTDGRAQHF.

V gene TRBV7-9 combines with J gene TRBJ2-7; D is undetermined. Germline CDR1 SEHNR, CDR2 FQNEAQ (reference sequence). The CDR3 totals 13 residues. V was shortened by 5 bases and J by 7 bases, with 15 bases between the two germline ends. The CDR3 nucleotides are TGTGCCAGCAGCATTCAAGGGCGTTGGGAGCAGTACTTC. As protein: CASSIQGRWEQYF.

This clonotype was counted ten times or more. This rearrangement joins TRBV29-1 to TRBJ2-1; weak D call: TRBD1 (6 bases). This CDR3 comprises 13 residues. V lost 6 bases, J lost 4 bases, and 13 bases lay in between. In germline, CDR1 is SQVTM, CDR2 ANQGSEA. CDR3 protein: CSVRRGSYNEQFF. CDR3 DNA sequence: TGCAGCGTCCGCAGGGGAAGTTACAATGAGCAGTTCTTC.

This chain links TRBV12-3 or TRBV12-4 with TRBJ2-7, with TRBD1 matching over 7 bases. The junction had 4 bases not matched to a gene; V was cut back by 5 bases and J by 3 bases. This CDR3 contains 13 residues. CDR3 protein: CASSRRQGYEQYF. The CDR3, as DNA: TGTGCCAGCAGTCGCCGACAGGGCTACGAGCAGTACTTC.

This clonotype was seen at least ten times. The chain carries TRBV7-2 and TRBJ1-2; no firm D call. V lost 2 bases and J lost 2, with 9 bases in between. This CDR3 region has 14 residues. Germline values: CDR1 SGHTA, CDR2 FQGNSA. The CDR3 DNA sequence: TGTGCCAGCAGCTTATCTACAAACAACTATGGCTACACCTTC. Encoded protein: CASSLSTNNYGYTF.

This clonotype was detected many times. CDR3 bases: TGCGCCAGCAGCCGAGCCCAGGGAGGGAGTGAAAAACTGTTTTTT. It translates to CASSRAQGGSEKLFF. This chain connects TRBV4-3 to TRBJ1-4, with D possibly being TRBD1 (5 bases). This CDR3 has 15 amino acids. Per the germline V gene, CDR1 is LGHNA and CDR2 is YSLEER. Trimming left V 4 bases short and J 7 bases short, with 16 bases between.

The chain combines TRBV9 with TRBJ1-5; 7 bases align to TRBD1. Trimming at V came to 0 bases and at J to 6 bases, leaving 3 bases not matched to a gene. The CDR3 consists of 14 residues. CDR1 is SGDLS and CDR2 is YYNGEE in the germline V gene. CDR3 residues: CASSVDDRVQPQHF. CDR3 in DNA: TGTGCCAGCAGCGTAGATGACAGGGTTCAGCCCCAGCATTTT.

The CDR3 DNA follows: TGCGCCAGCAGCTTCGCAGGGGGCGCCGGGAAGTGGAACACTGAAGCTTTCTTT. Encoded protein: CASSFAGGAGKWNTEAFF. The chain recombines TRBV5-1 with TRBJ1-1; 8 bases line up with TRBD1. The junction had 13 bases not matched to a gene; V was cut back by 2 bases and J by 1 base. This CDR3 is 18 amino acids long. Germline CDR1 and CDR2: SGHRS and YFSETQ.

Many counts were recorded for this clonotype. One end of the junction varies from germline; a read error may be responsible. The chain employs TRBV29-1 and TRBJ1-2; 7 nucleotides line up with TRBD1. There are 13 residues in the CDR3. Germline V gene sequence: CDR1 SQVTM, CDR2 ANQGSEA. In nucleotides, the CDR3 is TGCAGCGTCGAAGGACAGGCCTACTATGGCTACACCTTC. Amino acids: CSVEGQAYYGYTF.

The chain is built from TRBV5-4 and TRBJ1-1, with D perhaps matching TRBD1 (6 bases). V was clipped by 0 bases and J by 0 bases, with 12 bases between them. Germline V lookup: CDR1 SGHNT, CDR2 YYREEE (reference sequence). The CDR3 totals 16 residues. Written as DNA, the CDR3 is TGTGCCAGCAGCTTGGTGGGGGCCCCGCTGAACACTGAAGCTTTCTTT. It codes for CASSLVGAPLNTEAFF.

This clonotype was detected a few times. The chain joins TRBV5-1 to TRBJ2-7, with no clear D. The V gene lost 1 base and the J gene lost 0 bases, with 8 bases spanning the gap. CDR3 length equals 14 residues. Germline loops: CDR1 SGHRS, CDR2 YFSETQ. The CDR3: CASSLSYSSYEQYF. The CDR3 DNA follows: TGCGCCAGCAGCTTGTCCTACAGCTCCTACGAGCAGTACTTC. The full variable domain, in which reference TRBV5-1 and TRBJ2-7 provide the parts outside the CDR3, is KAGVTQTPRYLIKTRGQQVTLSCSPISGHRSVSWYQQTPGQGLQFLFEYFSETQRNKGNFPGRFSGRQFSNSRSEMNVSTLELGDSALYLCASSLSYSSYEQYFGPGTRLTVT.

J is TRBJ2-7 and V is TRBV4-3, with D unresolved. Trimming shortened V by 1 base and J by 7 bases, and 11 bases separated the two germline ends. The CDR3 length is 13 residues. Germline V gives CDR1 LGHNA, CDR2 YSLEER. As DNA, the CDR3 is TGCGCCAGCAGCCAAGCGTTGAGGCGGGAGCAGTACTTC. Its protein product is CASSQALRREQYF.

This clonotype has at least ten counts. This chain links TRBV4-2 with TRBJ2-3, with 8 nucleotides matching TRBD2. V dropped 1 base and J dropped 2; count of bases not matched to a gene: 2. The CDR3 sequence is 15 residues long. From germline, CDR1 is LGHNA and CDR2 YNFKEQ. CDR3 region: CASSQAGGPTDTQYF. The CDR3 DNA reads as TGTGCCAGCAGCCAAGCGGGGGGGCCCACAGATACGCAGTATTTT.

This clonotype came up a few times. This chain connects TRBV7-6 to TRBJ2-1; 7 bases agree with TRBD1. This CDR3 spans 12 amino acids. The ends lost 4 bases at V and 9 bases at J; junction bases unmatched: 3. Germline V CDR1 and CDR2: SGHVS, FNYEAQ. The CDR3 sequence is CASSSGQPEQFF. CDR3 nucleotide sequence: TGTGCCAGCAGCTCGGGACAGCCTGAGCAGTTCTTC. Full variable domain (outside the CDR3, taken from reference TRBV7-6 and TRBJ2-1): GAGVSQSPRYKVTKRGQDVALRCDPISGHVSLYWYRQALGQGPEFLTYFNYEAQQDKSGLPNDRFSAERPEGSISTLTIQRTEQRDSAMYRCASSSGQPEQFFGPGTRLTVL.

This clonotype appeared many times. The chain carries TRBV7-9 and TRBJ2-6; D remains unclear. Trimming left V 2 bases short and J 0 bases short, with 14 bases between. The CDR3 totals 18 residues. The germline V gene encodes CDR1 SEHNR and CDR2 FQNEAQ (reference sequence). As DNA, the CDR3 is TGTGCCAGCAGCTTAACACCCGTGGGCATCTCTGGGGCCAACGTCCTGACTTTC. Translated: CASSLTPVGISGANVLTF.

This clonotype was recorded a few times. The chain uses TRBV6-2 or TRBV6-3 and TRBJ2-3; 8 nucleotides agree with TRBD1. The CDR3 has 16 amino acids. V was pared by 5 bases and J by 0 bases, with 7 bases of the junction left unmatched. Germline CDR1 is MNHEY and CDR2 is SVGEGT. The CDR3 here is CASSLGQGVSTDTQYF. The CDR3 DNA is TGTGCCAGCAGTCTTGGACAGGGCGTTAGCACAGATACGCAGTATTTT.

The table lists this clonotype with many counts. For the CDR3, the DNA is TGTGCCATCAGTGACAAGATGGAGACTGAAGCTTTCTTT. Encoded protein: CAISDKMETEAFF. The chain carries TRBV10-3 and TRBJ1-1; D ambiguous. The CDR3 is 13 residues long. From germline, CDR1 is ENHRY and CDR2 SYGVKD. V was shortened by 3 bases and J by 5 bases, with 10 bases between the two germline ends.